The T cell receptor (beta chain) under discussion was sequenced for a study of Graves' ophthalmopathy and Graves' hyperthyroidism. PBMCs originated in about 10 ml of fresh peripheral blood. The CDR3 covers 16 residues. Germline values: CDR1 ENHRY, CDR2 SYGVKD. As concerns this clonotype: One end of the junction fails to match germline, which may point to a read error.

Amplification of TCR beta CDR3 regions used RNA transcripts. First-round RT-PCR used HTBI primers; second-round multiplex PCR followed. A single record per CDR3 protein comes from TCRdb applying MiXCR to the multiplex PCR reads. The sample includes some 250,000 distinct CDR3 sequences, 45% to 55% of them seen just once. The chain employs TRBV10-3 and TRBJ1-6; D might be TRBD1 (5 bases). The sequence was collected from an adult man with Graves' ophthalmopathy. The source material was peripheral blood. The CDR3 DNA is TGTGCCATCAGTGAGTCGATAGCCAGGGATAATTCACTCCTCCACTTT. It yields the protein CAISESIARDNSLLHF.